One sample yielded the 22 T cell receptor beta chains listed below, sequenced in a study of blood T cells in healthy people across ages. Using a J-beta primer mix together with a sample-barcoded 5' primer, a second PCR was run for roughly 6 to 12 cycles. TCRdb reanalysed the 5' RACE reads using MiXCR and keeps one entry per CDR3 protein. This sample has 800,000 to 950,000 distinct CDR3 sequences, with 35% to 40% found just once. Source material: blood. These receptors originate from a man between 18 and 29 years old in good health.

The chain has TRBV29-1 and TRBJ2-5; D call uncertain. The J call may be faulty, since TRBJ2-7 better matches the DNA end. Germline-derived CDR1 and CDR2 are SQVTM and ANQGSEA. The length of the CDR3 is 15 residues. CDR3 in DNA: TGCAGCGCCAAGGCACGGACGGCGAAGGCCTACGAGCAGTACTTC. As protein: CSAKARTAKAYEQYF.

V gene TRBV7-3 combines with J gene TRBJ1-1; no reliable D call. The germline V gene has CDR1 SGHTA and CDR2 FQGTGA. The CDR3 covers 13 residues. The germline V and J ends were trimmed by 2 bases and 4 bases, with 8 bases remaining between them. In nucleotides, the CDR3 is TGTGCCAGCAGCTTAGGGCAGACCACTGAAGCTTTCTTT. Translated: CASSLGQTTEAFF. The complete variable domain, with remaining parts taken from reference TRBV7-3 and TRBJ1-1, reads GAGVSQTPSNKVTEKGKYVELRCDPISGHTALYWYRQSLGQGPEFLIYFQGTGAADDSGLPNDRFFAVRPEGSVSTLKIQRTERGDSAVYLCASSLGQTTEAFFGQGTRLTVV.

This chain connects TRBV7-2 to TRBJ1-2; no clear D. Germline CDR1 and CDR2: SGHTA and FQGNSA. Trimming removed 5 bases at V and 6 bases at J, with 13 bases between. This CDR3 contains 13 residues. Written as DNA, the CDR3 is TGTGCCAGCAGCCCTAGCGGCTCCCATGGCTACACCTTC. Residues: CASSPSGSHGYTF. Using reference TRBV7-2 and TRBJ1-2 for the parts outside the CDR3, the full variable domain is GAGVSQSPSNKVTEKGKDVELRCDPISGHTALYWYRQSLGQGLEFLIYFQGNSAPDKSGLPSDRFSAERTGGSVSTLTIQRTQQEDSAVYLCASSPSGSHGYTFGSGTRLTVV.

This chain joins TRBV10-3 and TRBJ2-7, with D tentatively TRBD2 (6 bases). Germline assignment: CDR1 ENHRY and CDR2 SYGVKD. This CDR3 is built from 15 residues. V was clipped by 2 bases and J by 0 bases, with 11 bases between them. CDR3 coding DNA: TGTGCCATCAGTGAGGGGGGGAAGAACTCCTACGAGCAGTACTTC. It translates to CAISEGGKNSYEQYF.

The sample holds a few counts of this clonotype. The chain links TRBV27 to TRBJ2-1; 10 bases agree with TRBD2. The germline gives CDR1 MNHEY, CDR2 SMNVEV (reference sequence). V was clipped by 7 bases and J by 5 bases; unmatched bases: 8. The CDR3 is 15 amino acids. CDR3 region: CASNTRTSGHNEQFF. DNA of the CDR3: TGTGCCAGCAATACCCGGACTAGCGGCCACAATGAGCAGTTCTTC.

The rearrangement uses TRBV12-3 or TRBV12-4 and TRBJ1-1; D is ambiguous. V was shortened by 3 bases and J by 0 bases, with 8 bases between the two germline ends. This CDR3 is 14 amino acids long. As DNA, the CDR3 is TGTGCCAGCAGTTTTCAGGCCCTGAACACTGAAGCTTTCTTT. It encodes CASSFQALNTEAFF.

The CDR3 sequence: CASSVETGGTYEQYF. Here the CDR3 DNA reads TGTGCCAGCAGCGTAGAAACAGGGGGCACCTACGAGCAGTACTTC. The chain couples TRBV9 to TRBJ2-7; 9 bases fit TRBD1. The CDR3 length is 15 residues. CDR1 is SGDLS, CDR2 YYNGEE, per germline. The V gene end was trimmed by 0 bases and the J gene end by 2 bases; junction bases not matched to a gene: 3.

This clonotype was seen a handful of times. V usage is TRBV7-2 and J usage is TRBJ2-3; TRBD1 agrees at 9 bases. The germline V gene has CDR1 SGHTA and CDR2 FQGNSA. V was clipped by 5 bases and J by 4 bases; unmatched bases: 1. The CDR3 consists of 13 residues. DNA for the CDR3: TGTGCCAGCAGCCGACAGGGGGCAGATACGCAGTATTTT. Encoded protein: CASSRQGADTQYF.

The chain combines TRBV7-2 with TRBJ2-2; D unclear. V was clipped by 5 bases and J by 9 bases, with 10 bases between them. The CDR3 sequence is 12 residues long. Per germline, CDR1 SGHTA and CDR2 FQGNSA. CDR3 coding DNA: TGTGCCAGCAGCCAGGTGCCGCGGGAGCTGTTTTTT. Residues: CASSQVPRELFF.

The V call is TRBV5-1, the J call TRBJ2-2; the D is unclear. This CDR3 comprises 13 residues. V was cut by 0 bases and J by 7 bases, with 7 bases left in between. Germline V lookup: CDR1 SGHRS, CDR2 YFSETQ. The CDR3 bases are TGCGCCAGCAGCTTGGTGTTAAGCGGGGAGCTGTTTTTT. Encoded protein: CASSLVLSGELFF. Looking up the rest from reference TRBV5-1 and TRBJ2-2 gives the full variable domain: KAGVTQTPRYLIKTRGQQVTLSCSPISGHRSVSWYQQTPGQGLQFLFEYFSETQRNKGNFPGRFSGRQFSNSRSEMNVSTLELGDSALYLCASSLVLSGELFFGEGSRLTVL.

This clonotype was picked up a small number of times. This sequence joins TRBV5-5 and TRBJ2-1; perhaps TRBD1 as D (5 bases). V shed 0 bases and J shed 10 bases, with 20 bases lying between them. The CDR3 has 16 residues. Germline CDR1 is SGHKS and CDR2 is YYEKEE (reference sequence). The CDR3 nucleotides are TGTGCCAGCAGCTTGGGGTTAGGGGTCATCTATGGGGAGCAGTTCTTC. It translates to CASSLGLGVIYGEQFF.

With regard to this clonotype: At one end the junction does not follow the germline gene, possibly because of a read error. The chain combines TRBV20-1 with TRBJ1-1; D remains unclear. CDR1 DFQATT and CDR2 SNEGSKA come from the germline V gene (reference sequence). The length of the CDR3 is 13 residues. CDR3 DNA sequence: TGCGGTGCTCAAAACCGAAGGTCATTAGAAGCTTTCTTT. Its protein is CGAQNRRSLEAFF.

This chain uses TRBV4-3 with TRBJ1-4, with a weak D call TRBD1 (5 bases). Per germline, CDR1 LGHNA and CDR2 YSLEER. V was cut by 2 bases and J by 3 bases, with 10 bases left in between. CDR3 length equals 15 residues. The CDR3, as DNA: TGCGCCAGCAGCCAAACGGGGGACTCTAATGAAAAACTGTTTTTT. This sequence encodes CASSQTGDSNEKLFF.

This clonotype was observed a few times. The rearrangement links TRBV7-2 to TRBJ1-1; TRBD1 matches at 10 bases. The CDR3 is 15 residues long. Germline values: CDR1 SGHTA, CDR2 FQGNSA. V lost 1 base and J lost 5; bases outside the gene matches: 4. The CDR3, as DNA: TGTGCCAGCAGCTTAGTAGGGGGACAGGGGACTGAAGCTTTCTTT. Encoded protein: CASSLVGGQGTEAFF.

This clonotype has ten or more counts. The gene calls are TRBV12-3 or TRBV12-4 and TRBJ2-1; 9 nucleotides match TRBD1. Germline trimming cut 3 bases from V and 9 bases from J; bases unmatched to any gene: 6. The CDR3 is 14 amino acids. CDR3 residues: CASSLGQGRIEQFF. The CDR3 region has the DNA TGTGCCAGCAGTTTGGGACAGGGTCGTATTGAGCAGTTCTTC.

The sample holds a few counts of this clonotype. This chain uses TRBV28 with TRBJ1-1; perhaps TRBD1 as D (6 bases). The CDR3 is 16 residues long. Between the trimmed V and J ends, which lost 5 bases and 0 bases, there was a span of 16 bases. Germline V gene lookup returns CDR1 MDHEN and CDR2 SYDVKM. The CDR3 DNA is TGTGCCAGCAGTCGCCCAGCGGGGGCGGTGAACACTGAAGCTTTCTTT. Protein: CASSRPAGAVNTEAFF.

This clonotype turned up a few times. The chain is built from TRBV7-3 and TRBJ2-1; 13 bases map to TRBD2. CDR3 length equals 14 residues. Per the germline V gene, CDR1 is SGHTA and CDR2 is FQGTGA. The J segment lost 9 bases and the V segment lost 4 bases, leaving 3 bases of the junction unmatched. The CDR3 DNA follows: TGTGCCAGCAGCTCGGGACTAGCGGGGAGTGAGCAGTTCTTC. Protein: CASSSGLAGSEQFF.

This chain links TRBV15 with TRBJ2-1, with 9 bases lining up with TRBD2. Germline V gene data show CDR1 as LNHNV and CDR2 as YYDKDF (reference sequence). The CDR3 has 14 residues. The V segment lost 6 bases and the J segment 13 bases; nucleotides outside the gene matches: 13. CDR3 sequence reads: CATSTAGGAETQFF. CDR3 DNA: TGTGCCACCAGTACCGCGGGGGGGGCAGAGACCCAGTTCTTC. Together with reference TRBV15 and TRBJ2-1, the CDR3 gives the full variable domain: DAMVIQNPRYQVTQFGKPVTLSCSQTLNHNVMYWYQQKSSQAPKLLFHYYDKDFNNEADTPDNFQSRRPNTSFCFLDIRSPGLGDTAMYLCATSTAGGAETQFFGPGTRLTVL.

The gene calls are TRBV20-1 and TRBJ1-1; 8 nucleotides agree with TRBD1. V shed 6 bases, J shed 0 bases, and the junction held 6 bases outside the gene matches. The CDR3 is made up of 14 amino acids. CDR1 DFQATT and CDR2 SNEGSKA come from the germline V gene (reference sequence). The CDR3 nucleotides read TGCAGTGCCAAACAACAGGGGGTGAACACTGAAGCTTTCTTT. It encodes CSAKQQGVNTEAFF.

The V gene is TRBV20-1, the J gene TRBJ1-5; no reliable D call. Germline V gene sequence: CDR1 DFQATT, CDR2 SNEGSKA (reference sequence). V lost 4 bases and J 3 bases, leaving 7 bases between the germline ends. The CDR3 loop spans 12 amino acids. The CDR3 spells CSANDPNQPQHF. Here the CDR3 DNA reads TGCAGTGCTAATGATCCCAATCAGCCCCAGCATTTT.

CDR3 residues: CSARDGQGEKPQHF. The CDR3 bases are TGCAGTGCTAGAGATGGACAGGGTGAAAAGCCCCAGCATTTT. The chain has TRBV20-1 and TRBJ1-5, with 8 nucleotides matching TRBD1. Per germline, CDR1 DFQATT and CDR2 SNEGSKA (reference sequence). The CDR3 sequence is 14 residues long. V lost 0 bases to trimming and J lost 8 bases; unmatched junction nucleotides: 6.

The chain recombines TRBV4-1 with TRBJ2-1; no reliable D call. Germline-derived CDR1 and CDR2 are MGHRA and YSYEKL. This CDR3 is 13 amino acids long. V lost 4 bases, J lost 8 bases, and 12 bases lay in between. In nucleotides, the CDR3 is TGCGCCAGCAGCCCTTTGAGTTTCGATGAGCAGTTCTTC. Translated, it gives CASSPLSFDEQFF.